This is a list of T cell receptor beta chains from one sample in a study of cytomegalovirus exposure and HLA in healthy donors. Clones were read by immunoSEQ multiplex PCR, and TCRdb kept only the in-frame ones, dropping some. The table has some 120,000 clones, 74% seen once; the top ten hold about 2%. Sequencing was performed on PBMCs. These receptors all stem from a human donor in good health. CDR3s include the opening cysteine and the closing phenylalanine or tryptophan. D genes are given only for firm matches. Clone size is given for some rows only: seen once, a few or many times, or a class if the clone is expanded.

d_call,j_call,clone_size,v_call,cdr3_aa,cdr3_nt
-,TRBJ1-1,-,TRBV6-5,CASSRGDSNTEAFF,TGTGCCAGCAGTCGAGGCGACAGCAACACTGAAGCTTTCTTT
-,TRBJ1-2,-,TRBV2,CAHSRVGYTF,TGTGCCCACAGCAGGGTTGGCTACACCTTC
-,TRBJ1-2,-,TRBV29-1,CSVERDYGYTF,TGCAGCGTTGAGAGGGACTATGGCTACACCTTC
-,TRBJ2-5,-,TRBV6-1,CASSEDPGARETQYF,TGTGCCAGCAGTGAAGATCCCGGAGCCCGGGAGACCCAGTACTTC
TRBD1,TRBJ2-1,-,TRBV29-1,CSVADRATTKEQFF,TGCAGCGTAGCAGACAGGGCAACTACAAAGGAGCAGTTCTTC
TRBD2,TRBJ2-7,once,TRBV19,CASTRTSGSFYEQYF,TGTGCCAGTACCCGGACTAGCGGGAGCTTTTACGAGCAGTACTTC
TRBD1,TRBJ2-7,-,TRBV7-2,CASSLAGTGSYEQYF,TGTGCCAGCAGCTTGGCCGGGACAGGGTCCTACGAGCAGTACTTC
TRBD1,TRBJ2-5,few,TRBV5-6,CASSRGQGETQYF,TGTGCCAGCAGCCGGGGACAGGGGGAGACCCAGTACTTC
TRBD2,TRBJ2-1,-,TRBV6-5,CASKGTSARNEQFF,TGTGCCAGCAAAGGGACTAGCGCCCGCAATGAGCAGTTCTTC
TRBD1,TRBJ2-1,few,TRBV5-1,CASRRTGPNNEQFF,TGCGCCAGCAGAAGGACAGGGCCCAACAATGAGCAGTTCTTC
-,TRBJ2-1,few,TRBV21-1,CASSKNTSGRAISYNEQFF,TGTGCCAGCAGCAAAAACACTAGCGGGAGGGCCATATCCTACAATGAGCAGTTCTTC
-,TRBJ2-3,-,TRBV28,CASSLLAASTDTQYF,TGTGCCAGCAGTTTGTTAGCGGCTAGCACAGATACGCAGTATTTT
TRBD1,TRBJ1-4,-,TRBV18,CASSPSQGAGEKLFF,TGTGCCAGCTCACCATCGCAGGGGGCTGGAGAAAAACTGTTTTTT
TRBD1,TRBJ1-2,once,TRBV18,CASSPDLQGAMIYGYTF,TGTGCCAGCTCACCCGACTTACAGGGGGCTATGATTTATGGCTACACCTTC
TRBD1,TRBJ2-1,-,TRBV7-2,CASSLAPTGGGNNEQFF,TGTGCCAGCAGCTTAGCGCCCACAGGGGGCGGGAACAATGAGCAGTTCTTC
TRBD1,TRBJ1-1,many,TRBV2,CASQQGTATEAFF,TGTGCCAGCCAACAGGGGACAGCGACTGAAGCTTTCTTT
-,TRBJ1-1,-,TRBV6-1,CASRLNLNTEAFF,TGTGCCAGCAGATTAAACTTGAACACTGAAGCTTTCTTT
-,TRBJ2-2,-,TRBV6-1,CASSLSSGELFF,TGTGCCAGCAGTCTTTCTTCCGGGGAGCTGTTTTTT
TRBD1,TRBJ2-3,-,TRBV5-6,CASIRTGGRTSTDTQYF,TGTGCCAGCATCCGGACAGGGGGCCGTACTAGCACAGATACGCAGTATTTT
TRBD1,TRBJ2-7,-,TRBV5-1,CASSQGAYEQYF,TGCGCCAGCAGTCAGGGGGCCTACGAGCAGTACTTC
-,TRBJ2-7,-,TRBV6-6,CASSYSSGNYEQYF,TGTGCCAGCAGTTACTCTTCAGGAAACTACGAGCAGTACTTC
TRBD2,TRBJ2-1,-,TRBV9,CASSVGGSTYNEQFF,TGTGCCAGCAGCGTCGGGGGGTCGACCTACAATGAGCAGTTCTTC
-,TRBJ2-3,-,TRBV19,CASSIVSDTQYF,TGTGCCAGTAGTATAGTCTCAGATACGCAGTATTTT
-,TRBJ2-7,-,TRBV28,CASSFGFWASTYEQYF,TGTGCCAGCAGTTTTGGTTTCTGGGCATCGACCTACGAGCAGTACTTC
-,TRBJ1-6,once,TRBV7-9,CASSFRAGNSPLHF,TGTGCCAGCAGCTTTCGCGCAGGGAATTCACCCCTCCACTTT
TRBD1,TRBJ1-4,-,TRBV28,CASKPGQGRGEDEKLFF,TGTGCCAGCAAGCCGGGACAGGGTCGGGGGGAAGATGAAAAACTGTTTTTT
-,TRBJ2-4,-,TRBV7-9,CASSLDRSDIQYF,TGTGCCAGCAGCCTCGACAGGTCAGACATTCAGTACTTC
TRBD1,TRBJ1-1,-,TRBV18,CASSLHPPGQGTEAFF,TGTGCCAGCTCACTACACCCTCCGGGACAGGGAACTGAAGCTTTCTTT
-,TRBJ2-1,-,TRBV27,CASSRGLLEKQFF,TGTGCCAGCAGCCGCGGACTGCTCGAGAAGCAGTTCTTC
TRBD1,TRBJ1-4,-,TRBV15,CATSKRQGTNEKLFF,TGTGCCACCAGCAAACGACAGGGAACTAATGAAAAACTGTTTTTT
TRBD2,TRBJ2-5,-,TRBV7-8,CASSENRGLAGETQYF,TGTGCCAGCAGCGAAAATAGGGGACTAGCCGGGGAGACCCAGTACTTC
TRBD1,TRBJ1-2,-,TRBV6-5,CANSPGTGPGYGYTF,TGTGCCAACAGCCCCGGGACAGGGCCAGGGTATGGCTACACCTTC
TRBD2,TRBJ2-3,-,TRBV10-3,CAIASGAQTTDTQYF,TGTGCCATCGCTAGCGGGGCACAGACCACAGATACGCAGTATTTT
-,TRBJ2-7,-,TRBV29-1,CSVEEGAGYEQYF,TGCAGCGTTGAAGAAGGGGCCGGCTACGAGCAGTACTTC
-,TRBJ2-3,-,TRBV27,CASSLSGQSDTQYF,TGTGCCAGCAGTTTATCGGGCCAATCAGATACGCAGTATTTT
TRBD1,TRBJ2-7,once,TRBV27,CASSLTTGGSYEQYF,TGTGCCAGCAGTTTAACGACAGGGGGGTCCTACGAGCAGTACTTC
TRBD1,TRBJ1-3,-,TRBV5-1,CASSSGQVASGNTIYF,TGCGCCAGCAGCTCCGGACAGGTTGCCTCTGGAAACACCATATATTTT